This TCR beta chain was sequenced in a study of blood T cell repertoires in COVID-19. The overall study: The study drew acute and convalescent COVID-19 samples from the United States, Italy and Spain. Nucleic acid was either cDNA or gDNA, and it came from T cells, B-cell-depleted T cells, or PBMCs.

In the source study's methods: Scientists estimated how many nucleated cells there were by amplifying reference gene primers. The protocol was immunoSEQ multiplex PCR, while the TCRdb copy is restricted to in-frame clones and leaves out a portion. V and J calls and clone size are those listed in that table; D and trimming were worked out from the DNA. The table lists about 670,000 clones, just under 90% of them singletons, with roughly 0.26% in the top ten. The receptor was isolated from a young woman with acute or convalescent COVID-19. The sample was peripheral blood.

The CDR3 sequence is CASSHPGGQGDGELFF. The CDR3 DNA reads as TGCGCCAGCAGCCATCCAGGGGGACAGGGGGACGGGGAGCTGTTTTTT. The V gene is TRBV4-1, the J gene TRBJ2-2, with TRBD1 matching over 11 bases. CDR1 is MGHRA and CDR2 is YSYEKL in the germline V gene. Losses at the gene ends were 3 bases for V and 7 bases for J; bases not matched to a gene: 7. The CDR3 has 16 residues.